The 14 T cell receptor beta chains given below trace back to one sample, sequenced in a study of blood T cell repertoires in COVID-19. The assay was immunoSEQ multiplex PCR, and TCRdb's table has in-frame clones only and misses some. The data hold 150,000 to 200,000 clones, with about 76% observed a single time. The sequenced sample consisted of peripheral blood. These receptors were obtained from a woman aged 50 to 60 with active or convalescent COVID-19.

V and J are TRBV7-3 and TRBJ2-3, with D perhaps TRBD2 (6 bases). Between the trimmed V and J ends, which lost 5 bases and 0 bases, there was a span of 9 bases. The CDR3 covers 14 residues. Germline V lookup: CDR1 SGHTA, CDR2 FQGTGA. CDR3 region: CASSPGESTDTQYF. The CDR3 DNA reads TGTGCCAGCAGCCCGGGAGAAAGCACAGATACGCAGTATTTT.

The genes are TRBV10-3 and TRBJ1-5; D remains ambiguous. Trimming shortened V by 6 bases and J by 7 bases, and 19 bases separated the two germline ends. Germline V lookup: CDR1 ENHRY, CDR2 SYGVKD. This CDR3 region has 15 residues. CDR3 coding DNA: TGTGCCATCAGAGCGGACGGAGGGCTTGGACAGCCCCAGCATTTT. Its protein is CAIRADGGLGQPQHF.

This clone appeared once. This chain uses TRBV19 with TRBJ2-2, with D perhaps matching TRBD2 (6 bases). The CDR3 consists of 16 residues. CDR1 is LNHDA and CDR2 is SQIVND in the germline V gene (reference sequence). The V and J ends lost 7 bases and 2 bases respectively, with 17 bases between them. CDR3 nucleotide sequence: TGTGCCAGTATTGGGGCCCCGGGGGACAACACCGGGGAGCTGTTTTTT. Its translation: CASIGAPGDNTGELFF.

The V gene is TRBV4-2, the J gene TRBJ2-3; a weak D match, TRBD2 (5 bases). CDR1 and CDR2 (germline): LGHNA, YNFKEQ. The CDR3 spans 13 residues. Trimming took 0 bases from V and 6 from J, leaving 7 bases between them. The CDR3 is CASSQDRRDTQYF. The DNA for the CDR3 is TGTGCCAGCAGCCAAGATCGGAGGGATACGCAGTATTTT.

The CDR3 reads CASSPTGGYGYTF. CDR3 nucleotides: TGTGCCAGCAGCCCCACCGGTGGCTATGGCTACACCTTC. This chain links TRBV7-9 with TRBJ1-2; unclear D gene. CDR3 size: 13 residues. CDR1 and CDR2 (germline): SEHNR, FQNEAQ (reference sequence). With 5 bases removed from V and 4 bases from J, the gap between germline ends came to 11 bases.

This chain links TRBV30 with TRBJ2-5; TRBD2 agrees at 9 bases. CDR3 length: 15 residues. Germline-derived CDR1 and CDR2 are GTSNPN and SVGIG (reference sequence). The V and J ends lost 0 bases and 5 bases, in that order; junction bases with no gene match: 7. This CDR3 reads CAWSVMAGGPETQYF. The CDR3, as DNA: TGTGCCTGGAGTGTAATGGCGGGAGGGCCGGAGACCCAGTACTTC.

This sequence joins TRBV7-9 and TRBJ1-3; perhaps TRBD1 as D (6 bases). Germline CDR1 is SEHNR and CDR2 is FQNEAQ (reference sequence). CDR3 length equals 14 residues. The V end was cut by 3 bases, the J end by 4 bases, with 10 bases between. As DNA, the CDR3 is TGTGCCAGCAGCTTTGGGACATCCGGAAACACCATATATTTT. It translates to CASSFGTSGNTIYF.

V is TRBV7-2 and J is TRBJ1-1, with D hard to call. This CDR3 comprises 15 residues. Trimming took off 0 bases at V and 1 base at J, with 9 bases between the two ends. Germline V gene lookup returns CDR1 SGHTA and CDR2 FQGNSA. DNA of the CDR3: TGTGCCAGCAGCTTAGCCCAGGCCTCGAACACTGAAGCTTTCTTT. The encoded protein is CASSLAQASNTEAFF.

V usage is TRBV7-8 and J usage is TRBJ2-6, with unresolved D. The length of the CDR3 is 15 residues. V lost 5 bases, J lost 1 base, and 9 bases lay in between. CDR1 SGHVS and CDR2 FQNEAQ come from the germline V gene. In DNA form, the CDR3 reads TGTGCCAGCAGCCGAGCCCAGTCTGGGGCCAACGTCCTGACTTTC. Protein sequence: CASSRAQSGANVLTF.

This chain links TRBV9 with TRBJ1-1, with a possible D match to TRBD1 (5 bases). The CDR3 has 14 amino acids. The germline V gene has CDR1 SGDLS and CDR2 YYNGEE. The V gene lost 0 bases and the J gene lost 4 bases, with 10 bases spanning the gap. The CDR3 loop is CASSVGEGFTEAFF. CDR3 DNA sequence: TGTGCCAGCAGCGTAGGGGAGGGGTTCACTGAAGCTTTCTTT.

The rearrangement joins TRBV4-2 to TRBJ2-3; TRBD2 might be the D (5 bases). Germline-derived CDR1 and CDR2 are LGHNA and YNFKEQ. Trimming left V 0 bases short and J 0 bases short, with 10 bases between. This CDR3 is built from 16 residues. CDR3 bases: TGTGCCAGCAGCCAAGAAAAGGGAGAAAGCACAGATACGCAGTATTTT. Translated, it gives CASSQEKGESTDTQYF.

V usage is TRBV29-1 and J usage is TRBJ1-2; TRBD1 might be the D (5 bases). Germline lookup yields CDR1 SQVTM and CDR2 ANQGSEA. V shed 3 bases and J shed 8 bases, with 22 bases lying between them. This CDR3 has 15 residues. This CDR3 is CSVDTARGTHGGYTF. Here the CDR3 DNA reads TGCAGCGTTGATACGGCACGGGGGACCCATGGGGGCTACACCTTC.

J is TRBJ1-4 and V is TRBV13, with 7 bases matching TRBD1. This CDR3 region has 13 residues. Germline V CDR1 and CDR2: PRHDT, FYEKMQ (reference sequence). V was pared by 5 bases and J by 8 bases, with 5 bases of the junction left unmatched. CDR3 sequence reads: CASSPRDSEKLFF. CDR3 nucleotide sequence: TGTGCCAGCAGCCCTAGGGACAGCGAAAAACTGTTTTTT.

This clone was counted once. This rearrangement joins TRBV5-6 to TRBJ1-2; D is unclear. Trimming took off 4 bases at V and 8 bases at J, with 12 bases between the two ends. Germline V gene sequence: CDR1 SGHDT, CDR2 YYEEEE. CDR3 length equals 12 residues. The CDR3 DNA is TGTGCCAGCAGCCTAAACACGGGGGGCTACACCTTC. Protein: CASSLNTGGYTF.